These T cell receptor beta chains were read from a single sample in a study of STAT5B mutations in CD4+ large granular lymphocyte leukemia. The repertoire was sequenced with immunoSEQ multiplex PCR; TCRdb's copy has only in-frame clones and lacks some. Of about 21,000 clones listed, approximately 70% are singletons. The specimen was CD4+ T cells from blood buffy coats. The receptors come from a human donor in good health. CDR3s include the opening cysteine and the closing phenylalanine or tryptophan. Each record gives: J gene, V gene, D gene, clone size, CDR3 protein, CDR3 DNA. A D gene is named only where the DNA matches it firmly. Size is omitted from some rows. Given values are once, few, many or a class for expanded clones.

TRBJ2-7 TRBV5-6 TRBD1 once CASSRPQTGSLGQYF TGTGCCAGCAGCCGACCCCAGACAGGGTCCCTTGGGCAGTACTTC
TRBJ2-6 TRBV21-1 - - CARDRGAVSGANVLTF TGTGCCAGGGACAGGGGTGCGGTCTCTGGGGCCAACGTCCTGACTTTC
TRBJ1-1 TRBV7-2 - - CASSLVGNTEAFF TGTGCCAGCAGCTTAGTGGGGAACACTGAAGCTTTCTTT
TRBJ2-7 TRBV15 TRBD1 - CATSRDLTGGHEQYF TGTGCCACCAGCAGAGATCTGACAGGGGGACACGAGCAGTACTTC
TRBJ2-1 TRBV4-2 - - CASSQDRGRNEQFF TGTGCCAGCAGCCAAGATCGAGGGAGAAATGAGCAGTTCTTC
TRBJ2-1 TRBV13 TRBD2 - CASSRGGTSLSGYNEQFF TGTGCCAGCAGCCGAGGCGGGACTAGTTTGTCTGGCTACAATGAGCAGTTCTTC
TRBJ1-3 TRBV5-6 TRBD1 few CASSLVDRDVNTIYF TGTGCCAGCAGCTTGGTGGACAGGGATGTTAACACCATATATTTT
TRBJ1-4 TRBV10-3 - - CATNRGKNEKLFF TGTGCCACTAACCGGGGAAAAAATGAAAAACTGTTTTTT
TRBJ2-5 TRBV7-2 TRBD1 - CASSGRQGAGETQYF TGTGCCAGCAGCGGACGACAGGGGGCAGGGGAGACCCAGTACTTC
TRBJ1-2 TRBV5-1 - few CASSLAPDTGYGYTF TGCGCCAGCAGCTTGGCCCCGGACACGGGGTATGGCTACACCTTC
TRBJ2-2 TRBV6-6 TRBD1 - CASRSRGHTGELFF TGTGCCAGCAGGAGCAGGGGGCACACCGGGGAGCTGTTTTTT
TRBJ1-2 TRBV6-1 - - CASSEVGGELRGYTF TGTGCCAGCAGTGAAGTGGGGGGGGAATTACGCGGCTACACCTTC
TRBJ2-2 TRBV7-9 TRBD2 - CASSLVSSGGELFF TGTGCCAGCAGCTTAGTCTCTAGCGGTGGGGAGCTGTTTTTT
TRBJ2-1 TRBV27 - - CASSQQGRFYNEQFF TGTGCCAGCAGTCAACAGGGGAGGTTCTACAATGAGCAGTTCTTC
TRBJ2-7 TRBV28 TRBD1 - CASSSSGTGSDEQYF TGTGCCAGCAGTTCCTCCGGGACAGGGTCTGACGAGCAGTACTTC
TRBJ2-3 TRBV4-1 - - CASSQAARLSTDTQYF TGCGCCAGCAGCCAAGCAGCGAGGCTTAGCACAGATACGCAGTATTTT
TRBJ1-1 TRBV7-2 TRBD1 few CASSLERQGLGSNTEAFF TGTGCCAGCAGCCTAGAAAGACAGGGGCTGGGATCGAACACTGAAGCTTTCTTT
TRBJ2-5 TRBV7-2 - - CASSLQLDKQETQYF TGTGCCAGCAGCTTACAACTGGACAAGCAAGAGACCCAGTACTTC
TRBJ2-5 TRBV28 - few CASTGRPGRLQETQYF TGTGCCAGCACCGGGCGACCGGGACGGCTCCAAGAGACCCAGTACTTC
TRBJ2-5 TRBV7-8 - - CASSPGLSEETQYF TGTGCCAGCAGCCCAGGGCTAAGTGAGGAGACCCAGTACTTC
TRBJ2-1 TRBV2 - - CASTIDRNNEQFF TGTGCCAGCACCATTGACAGAAACAATGAGCAGTTCTTC
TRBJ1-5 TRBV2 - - CASELQYNQPQHF TGTGCAAGCGAGTTACAGTACAATCAGCCCCAGCATTTT
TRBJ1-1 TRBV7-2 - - CASSSDTLNTEAFF TGTGCCAGCAGCTCGGACACCTTGAACACTGAAGCTTTCTTT
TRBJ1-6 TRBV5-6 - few CASSFRAVNSPLHF TGTGCCAGCAGCTTTAGGGCAGTAAATTCACCCCTCCACTTT
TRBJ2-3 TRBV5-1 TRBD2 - CASSLVVRGGLGSTDTQYF TGCGCCAGCAGCTTGGTGGTTCGGGGGGGCCTTGGTAGCACAGATACGCAGTATTTT
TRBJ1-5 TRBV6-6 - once CASTPPGSQPQHF TGTGCCAGCACCCCCCCAGGGTCTCAGCCCCAGCATTTT
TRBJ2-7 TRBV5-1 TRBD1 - CASSLAGQGEITEQYF TGCGCCAGCAGCTTGGCGGGACAGGGGGAGATCACCGAGCAGTACTTC
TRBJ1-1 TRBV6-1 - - CASSSAWGTEAFF TGTGCCAGCAGCTCTGCCTGGGGGACTGAAGCTTTCTTT
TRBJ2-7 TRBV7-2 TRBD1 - CASSLGAQGSYEQYF TGTGCCAGCAGCTTAGGAGCACAGGGGTCCTACGAGCAGTACTTC
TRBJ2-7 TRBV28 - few CAIDNPAGYEQYF TGTGCCATCGACAATCCAGCGGGCTACGAGCAGTACTTC
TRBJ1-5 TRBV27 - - CASSIDSRGNQPQHF TGTGCCAGCAGTATTGACAGTCGAGGCAATCAGCCCCAGCATTTT
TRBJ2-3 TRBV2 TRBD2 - CASSSGGADTQYF TGTGCCAGCTCTTCGGGGGGGGCGGATACGCAGTATTTT
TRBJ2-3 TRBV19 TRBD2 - CASSIGGGDTQYF TGTGCCAGTAGTATAGGCGGGGGAGATACGCAGTATTTT
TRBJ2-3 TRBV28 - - CASSLLTDTQYF TGTGCCAGCAGTTTATTGACTGATACGCAGTATTTT
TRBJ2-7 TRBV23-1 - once CASSQTRSSYEQYF TGCGCCAGCAGTCAAACTAGAAGCTCCTACGAGCAGTACTTC
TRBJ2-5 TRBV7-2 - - CASSFQETQYF TGTGCCAGCAGCTTCCAAGAGACCCAGTACTTC
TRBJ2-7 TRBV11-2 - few CASSLFTEQYF TGTGCCAGCAGCTTATTTACCGAGCAGTACTTC
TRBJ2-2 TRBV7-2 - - CASSLGPDTGELFF TGTGCCAGCAGCTTAGGGCCGGACACCGGGGAGCTGTTTTTT
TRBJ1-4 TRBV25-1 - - CASSPSGQFEKLFF TGTGCCAGCAGTCCCTCGGGGCAGTTTGAAAAACTGTTTTTT
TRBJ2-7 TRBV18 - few CASSPRTDNEQYF TGTGCCAGCTCACCGAGAACTGACAACGAGCAGTACTTC
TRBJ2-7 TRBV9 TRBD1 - CASSGSGTGVGEQYF TGTGCCAGCAGCGGATCCGGGACAGGGGTAGGAGAGCAGTACTTC
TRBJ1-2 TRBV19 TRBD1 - CASSRQGSDGYTF TGTGCCAGTAGTAGACAGGGTTCAGATGGCTACACCTTC
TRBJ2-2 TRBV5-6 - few CASSIRALSTGELFF TGTGCCAGCAGCATCCGGGCCCTGAGCACCGGGGAGCTGTTTTTT
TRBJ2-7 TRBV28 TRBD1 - CASSLIGGQHPYEQYF TGTGCCAGCAGTTTAATAGGGGGACAGCACCCCTACGAGCAGTACTTC
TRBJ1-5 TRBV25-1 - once CASSGGRSSNQPQHF TGTGCCAGCAGTGGGGGGAGAAGTAGCAATCAGCCCCAGCATTTT
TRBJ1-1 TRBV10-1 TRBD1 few CASRAGGSTEAFF TGCGCCAGCAGAGCAGGGGGCTCCACTGAAGCTTTCTTT
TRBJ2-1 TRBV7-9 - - CASSPRGRGSYNEQFF TGTGCCAGCAGCCCAAGGGGCAGGGGTTCCTACAATGAGCAGTTCTTC
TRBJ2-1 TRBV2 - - CASSADREDEQFF TGTGCCAGCAGCGCTGACAGGGAGGATGAGCAGTTCTTC
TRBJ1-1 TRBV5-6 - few CASSFIRGGTEAFF TGTGCCAGCAGCTTTATCAGGGGTGGGACTGAAGCTTTCTTT
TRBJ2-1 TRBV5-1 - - CASNRAGLSDEQFF TGCGCCAGCAATCGGGCGGGGTTGAGTGATGAGCAGTTCTTC
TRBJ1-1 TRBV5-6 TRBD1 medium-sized CASSKQGRMGAFF TGTGCCAGCAGCAAACAGGGGCGGATGGGAGCTTTCTTT